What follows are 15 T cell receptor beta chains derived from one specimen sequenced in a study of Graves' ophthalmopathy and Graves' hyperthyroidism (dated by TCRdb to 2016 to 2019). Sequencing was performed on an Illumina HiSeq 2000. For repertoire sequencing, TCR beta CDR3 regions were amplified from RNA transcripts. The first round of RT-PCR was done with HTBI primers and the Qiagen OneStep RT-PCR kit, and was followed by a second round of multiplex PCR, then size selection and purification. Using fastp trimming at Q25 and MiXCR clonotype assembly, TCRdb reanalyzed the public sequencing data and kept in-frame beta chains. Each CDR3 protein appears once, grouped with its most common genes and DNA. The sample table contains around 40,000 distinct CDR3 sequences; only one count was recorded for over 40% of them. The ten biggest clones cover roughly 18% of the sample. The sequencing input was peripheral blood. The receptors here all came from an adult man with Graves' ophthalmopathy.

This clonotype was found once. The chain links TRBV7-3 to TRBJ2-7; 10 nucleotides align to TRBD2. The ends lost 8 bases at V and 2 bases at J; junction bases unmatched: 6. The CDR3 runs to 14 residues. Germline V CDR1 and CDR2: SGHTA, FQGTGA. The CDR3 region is CASAGSGGTYEQYF. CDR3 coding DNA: TGTGCCAGCGCGGGTAGCGGGGGGACCTACGAGCAGTACTTC.

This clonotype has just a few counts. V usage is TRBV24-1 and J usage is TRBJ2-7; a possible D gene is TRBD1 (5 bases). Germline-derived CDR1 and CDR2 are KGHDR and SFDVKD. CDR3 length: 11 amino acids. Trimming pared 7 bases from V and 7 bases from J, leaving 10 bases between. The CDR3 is CATSLRGEQYF. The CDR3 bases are TGTGCCACCAGCCTTAGGGGTGAGCAGTACTTC.

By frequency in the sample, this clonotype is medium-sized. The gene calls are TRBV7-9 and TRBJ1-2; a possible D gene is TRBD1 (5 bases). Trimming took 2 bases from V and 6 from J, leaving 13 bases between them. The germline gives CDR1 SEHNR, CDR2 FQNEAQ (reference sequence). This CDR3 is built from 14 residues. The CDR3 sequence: CASSLQRGGDGYTF. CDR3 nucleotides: TGTGCCAGCAGCTTACAGAGGGGTGGGGATGGCTACACCTTC.

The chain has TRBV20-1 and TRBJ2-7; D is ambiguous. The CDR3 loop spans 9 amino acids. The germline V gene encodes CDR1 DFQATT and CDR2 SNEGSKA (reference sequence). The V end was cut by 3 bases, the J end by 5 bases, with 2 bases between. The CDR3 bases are TGCAGTGCTAGGGACGAGCAGTACGTC. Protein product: CSARDEQYV.

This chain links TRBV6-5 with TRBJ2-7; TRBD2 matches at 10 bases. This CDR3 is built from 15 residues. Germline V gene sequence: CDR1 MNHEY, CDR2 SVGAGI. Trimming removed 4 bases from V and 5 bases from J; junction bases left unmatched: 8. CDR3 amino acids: CASSSPGLARDEQYF. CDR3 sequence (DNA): TGTGCCAGCAGTTCACCGGGACTAGCGAGGGACGAGCAGTACTTC.

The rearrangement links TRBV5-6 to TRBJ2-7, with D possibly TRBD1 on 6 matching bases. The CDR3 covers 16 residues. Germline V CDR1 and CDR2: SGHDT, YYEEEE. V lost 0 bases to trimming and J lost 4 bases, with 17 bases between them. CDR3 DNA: TGTGCCAGCAGCTTGGCCTTTCCTGGGGGCTGGTACGAGCAGTACTTC. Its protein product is CASSLAFPGGWYEQYF. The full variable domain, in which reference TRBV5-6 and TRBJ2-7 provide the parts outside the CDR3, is DAGVTQSPTHLIKTRGQQVTLRCSPKSGHDTVSWYQQALGQGPQFIFQYYEEEERQRGNFPDRFSGHQFPNYSSELNVNALLLGDSALYLCASSLAFPGGWYEQYFGPGTRLTVT.

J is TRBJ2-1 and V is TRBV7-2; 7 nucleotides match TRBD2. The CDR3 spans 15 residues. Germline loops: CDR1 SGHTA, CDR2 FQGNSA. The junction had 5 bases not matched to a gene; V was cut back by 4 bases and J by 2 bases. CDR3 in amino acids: CASSSSGNAYNEQFF. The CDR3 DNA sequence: TGTGCCAGCAGCTCCAGCGGGAACGCCTACAATGAGCAGTTCTTC.

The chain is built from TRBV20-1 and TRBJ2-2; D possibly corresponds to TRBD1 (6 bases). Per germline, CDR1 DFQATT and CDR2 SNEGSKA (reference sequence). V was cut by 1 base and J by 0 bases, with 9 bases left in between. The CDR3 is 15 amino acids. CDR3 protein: CSARGRDTNTGELFF. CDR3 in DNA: TGCAGTGCTAGAGGCCGGGACACGAACACCGGGGAGCTGTTTTTT.

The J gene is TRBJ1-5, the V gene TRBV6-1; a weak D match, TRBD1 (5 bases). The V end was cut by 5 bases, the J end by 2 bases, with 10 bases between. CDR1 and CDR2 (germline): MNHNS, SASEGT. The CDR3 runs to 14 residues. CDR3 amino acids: CASSYGGGNQPQHF. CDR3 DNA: TGTGCCAGCAGTTACGGGGGGGGCAATCAGCCCCAGCATTTT.

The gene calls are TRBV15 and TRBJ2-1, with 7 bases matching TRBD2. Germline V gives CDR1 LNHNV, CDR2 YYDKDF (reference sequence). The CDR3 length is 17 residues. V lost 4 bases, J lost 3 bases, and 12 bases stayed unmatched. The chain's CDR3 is CATSNQGASGLYNEQFF. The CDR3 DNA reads TGTGCCACCAGCAACCAGGGAGCTAGCGGCCTCTACAATGAGCAGTTCTTC.

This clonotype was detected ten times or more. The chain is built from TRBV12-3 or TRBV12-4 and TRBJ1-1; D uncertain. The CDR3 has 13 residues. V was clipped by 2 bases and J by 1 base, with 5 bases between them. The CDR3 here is CASSLKENTEAFF. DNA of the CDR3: TGTGCCAGCAGTTTAAAGGAGAACACTGAAGCTTTCTTT.

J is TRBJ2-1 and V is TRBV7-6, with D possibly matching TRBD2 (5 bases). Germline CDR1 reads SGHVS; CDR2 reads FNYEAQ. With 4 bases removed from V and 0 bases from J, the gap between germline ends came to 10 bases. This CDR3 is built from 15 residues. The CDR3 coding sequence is TGTGCCAGCAGCTCCTCCGACTACTCCTACAATGAGCAGTTCTTC. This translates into CASSSSDYSYNEQFF. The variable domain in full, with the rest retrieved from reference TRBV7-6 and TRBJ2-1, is GAGVSQSPRYKVTKRGQDVALRCDPISGHVSLYWYRQALGQGPEFLTYFNYEAQQDKSGLPNDRFSAERPEGSISTLTIQRTEQRDSAMYRCASSSSDYSYNEQFFGPGTRLTVL.

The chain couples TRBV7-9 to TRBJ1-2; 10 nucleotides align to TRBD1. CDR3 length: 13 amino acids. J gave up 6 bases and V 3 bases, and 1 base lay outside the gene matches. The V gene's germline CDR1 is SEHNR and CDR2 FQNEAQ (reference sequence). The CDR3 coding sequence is TGTGCCAGCAGCTTTGGACAGGGGGATGGCTACACCTTC. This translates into CASSFGQGDGYTF.

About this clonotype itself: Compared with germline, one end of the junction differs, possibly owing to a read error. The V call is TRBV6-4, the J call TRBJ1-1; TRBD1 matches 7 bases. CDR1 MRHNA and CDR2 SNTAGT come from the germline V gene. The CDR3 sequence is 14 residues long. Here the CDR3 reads CATRDSSVGTEACF. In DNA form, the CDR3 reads TGTGCCACCAGGGACAGTTCGGTCGGCACTGAAGCTTGCTTT.

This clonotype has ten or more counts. This CDR3 reads CASSLFPSGSYEQYF. CDR3 nucleotides: TGTGCCAGCAGTTTATTCCCTAGCGGGAGCTACGAGCAGTACTTC. V is TRBV27 and J is TRBJ2-7; 10 bases are a match to TRBD2. There are 15 residues in the CDR3. Germline CDR1 MNHEY, CDR2 SMNVEV (reference sequence). The V and J ends lost 1 base and 3 bases, in that order; junction bases with no gene match: 3.